The 3 T cell receptor beta chains presented below share a single source sample, sequenced in a study of T cell changes during pregnancy in multiple sclerosis. Sequencing used immunoSEQ multiplex PCR; TCRdb keeps in-frame clones, though not all of them. The sample lists 39,000 or so clones, around 90% seen once, with under 0.4% in the top ten. The input for sequencing was CD4+ T cells from peripheral blood mononuclear cells, taken after pregnancy. The receptors were sampled from a female donor in good health, enrolled as a control in a pregnancy study.

DNA of the CDR3: TGTGCCACCAGCAGAGCGGGACAGAAAACCTACGAGCAGTACTTC. This encodes CATSRAGQKTYEQYF. This chain connects TRBV15 to TRBJ2-7; 7 positions match TRBD1. Trimming took 1 base from V and 2 from J; bases not matched to a gene: 5. CDR1 is LNHNV, CDR2 YYDKDF, per germline (reference sequence). The CDR3 loop spans 15 amino acids.

CDR3 residues: CASSPAGQGGWEQYF. The DNA for the CDR3 is TGTGCCAGCTCACCGGCAGGACAGGGAGGTTGGGAGCAGTACTTC. The rearrangement uses TRBV18 and TRBJ2-7; 8 nucleotides agree with TRBD1. Germline CDR1 reads KGHSH; CDR2 reads LQKENI. This CDR3 has 15 amino acids. The V gene end was trimmed by 3 bases and the J gene end by 7 bases; junction bases not matched to a gene: 11.

The chain links TRBV5-1 to TRBJ2-1; tentative D call: TRBD2 (5 bases). V lost 0 bases to trimming and J lost 2 bases, with 9 bases between them. The CDR3 is 15 amino acids. Germline-derived CDR1 and CDR2 are SGHRS and YFSETQ. The CDR3 loop reads CASSLGGYTYNEQFF. The CDR3 region has the DNA TGCGCCAGCAGCTTGGGAGGGTACACCTACAATGAGCAGTTCTTC. Filled out from reference TRBV5-1 and TRBJ2-1, the complete variable domain reads KAGVTQTPRYLIKTRGQQVTLSCSPISGHRSVSWYQQTPGQGLQFLFEYFSETQRNKGNFPGRFSGRQFSNSRSEMNVSTLELGDSALYLCASSLGGYTYNEQFFGPGTRLTVL.